This T cell receptor (beta chain) is drawn from a study of cytomegalovirus exposure and HLA in healthy donors. It was with 60 Vbeta and 13 Jbeta primers that the PCR ran. Clones were read by immunoSEQ multiplex PCR, and TCRdb kept only the in-frame ones, dropping some. This sample yields 100,000 to 150,000 clones, of which 70% to 80% are seen a single time; about 1.7% belongs to the top ten. Healthy donors of bone marrow made up the group. In germline, CDR1 is LGHNA, CDR2 YSLEER. This CDR3 is built from 16 residues. J lost 7 bases, V lost 3 bases, and 12 bases had no gene match. This TCR was recovered from a woman aged 45-65 years in good health and CMV-seronegative. The chain combines TRBV4-3 with TRBJ1-3; 7 bases line up with TRBD1. The sample comprised PBMCs. The CDR3 is CASSQDDRVKINTIYF. The CDR3 DNA reads as TGCGCCAGCAGCCAGGATGACAGGGTGAAGATCAACACCATATATTTT.